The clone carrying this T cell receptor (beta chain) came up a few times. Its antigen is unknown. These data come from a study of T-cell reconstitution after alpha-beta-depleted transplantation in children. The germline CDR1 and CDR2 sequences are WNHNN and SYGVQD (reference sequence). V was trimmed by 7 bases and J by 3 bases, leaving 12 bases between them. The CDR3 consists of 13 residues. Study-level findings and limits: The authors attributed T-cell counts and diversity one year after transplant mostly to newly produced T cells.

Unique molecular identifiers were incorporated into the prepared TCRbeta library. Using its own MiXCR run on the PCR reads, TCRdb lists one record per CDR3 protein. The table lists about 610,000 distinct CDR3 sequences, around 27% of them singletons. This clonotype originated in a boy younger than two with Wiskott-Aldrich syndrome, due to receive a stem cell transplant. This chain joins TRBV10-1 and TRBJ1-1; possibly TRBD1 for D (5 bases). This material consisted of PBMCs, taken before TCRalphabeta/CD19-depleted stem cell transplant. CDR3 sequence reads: CASTTDRYTEAFF. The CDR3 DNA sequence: TGCGCCAGCACCACCGACAGATACACTGAAGCTTTCTTT.